A selection of T cell receptor beta chains follows, all from one sample in a study of blood T cell repertoires in COVID-19. Sequencing used immunoSEQ multiplex PCR; TCRdb keeps in-frame clones, though not all of them. The table has 100,000 or so clones, 72% seen once. Material for sequencing was peripheral blood. These receptors originate from a woman over 75 with acute or convalescent COVID-19. Each CDR3 is given with its conserved first and last residue. The D gene is left open where the match is weak. Some rows mark clone size as missing; the rest say once, few, many or name a class of expanded clone.

-,TRBJ1-5,TRBV18,once,TGTGCCAGCTCACCCGGCGGGGGTCCCAATCAGCCCCAGCATTTT,CASSPGGGPNQPQHF
TRBD1,TRBJ2-7,TRBV28,-,TGTGCCAGCATCCGGACAGGGAGCTACGAGCAGTACTTC,CASIRTGSYEQYF
TRBD2,TRBJ2-1,TRBV2,-,TGTGCCAGCAGGAAACTAGCGGCCTACAATGAGCAGTTCTTC,CASRKLAAYNEQFF
TRBD1,TRBJ1-5,TRBV19,-,TGTGCCAGTAGTATAGCTAACAGGGGAGTGTATCAGCCCCAGCATTTT,CASSIANRGVYQPQHF
-,TRBJ2-7,TRBV19,-,TGTGCCAGTAGTATTAATCGGGGGTCCTACGAGCAGTACTTC,CASSINRGSYEQYF
-,TRBJ1-1,TRBV28,-,TGTGCCAGCGGGCAGGGGCGGACTGAAGCTTTCTTT,CASGQGRTEAFF
-,TRBJ2-1,TRBV12-3/TRBV12-4,-,TGTGCCAGCAGACCTGGACAAAACAATGAGCAGTTCTTC,CASRPGQNNEQFF
-,TRBJ1-2,TRBV23-1,few,TGCGCCAGCAGTCAATCGGCCACCCTCTATGGCTACACCTTC,CASSQSATLYGYTF
TRBD2,TRBJ2-5,TRBV7-2,-,TGTGCCAGCAGCTTTAGCGGGACGGGAGAGACCCAGTACTTC,CASSFSGTGETQYF
-,TRBJ1-1,TRBV28,few,TGTGCCGCAAAGGGGGTAGGGACTGAAGCTTTCTTT,CAAKGVGTEAFF
-,TRBJ1-5,TRBV5-5,-,TGTGCCAGCAGCCCGACCAGGGGATGGGGTCAGCCCCAGCATTTT,CASSPTRGWGQPQHF
-,TRBJ1-3,TRBV4-2,once,TGTGCCAGCAGCCAAGGGATTACGCCGGCCGGGGGAAACACCATATATTTT,CASSQGITPAGGNTIYF
TRBD1,TRBJ2-2,TRBV12-3/TRBV12-4,-,TGTGCCAGCAAACAGGGGTCAGGGGAGCTGTTTTTT,CASKQGSGELFF
-,TRBJ1-1,TRBV5-6,-,TGTGCCAGCAGCTCGTGGGGGCTGGGTGAAGCTTTCTTT,CASSSWGLGEAFF
TRBD2,TRBJ2-2,TRBV5-1,once,TGCGCCAGCAGCTCGGGACTAGCGGGGACCGGGGAGCTGTTTTTT,CASSSGLAGTGELFF
TRBD2,TRBJ2-1,TRBV7-6,-,TGTGCCAGCAGCTTATGGAGCGGGGCCTCCTACAATGAGCAGTTCTTC,CASSLWSGASYNEQFF
-,TRBJ2-5,TRBV27,few,TGTGCCAGCAGCCGGGGGAGGTTACAAGAGACCCAGTACTTC,CASSRGRLQETQYF
-,TRBJ1-6,TRBV7-9,few,TGTGCCAGCAGCCCGACAGTGCCCCATAATTCACCCCTCCACTTT,CASSPTVPHNSPLHF
-,TRBJ2-7,TRBV7-2,-,TGTGCCAGCAGCGGCCGGGAGCGGCGCTACGAGCAGTACTTC,CASSGRERRYEQYF
TRBD2,TRBJ2-3,TRBV11-3,-,TGTGCCAGCAGCTTGACTAGCGGTAGCACAGATACGCAGTATTTT,CASSLTSGSTDTQYF